Listed here is a single TCR beta chain. Its antigen is as yet unknown. This sample stems from a study of graft-versus-host responses after intestinal transplantation. About the study: Recipients obtained multivisceral, liver-intestinal, or isolated intestinal transplants. Anti-thymocyte globulin induction, then tacrolimus and steroids for two to four years, went to all recipients. Study-wide findings and caveats: Recipient marrow harbored GvH clones, some of which surfaced first in ileum or blood.

The CDR3 totals 15 residues. The repertoire was sequenced with immunoSEQ multiplex PCR; TCRdb's copy has only in-frame clones and lacks some. The sample lists approximately 58,000 clones; under 95% were seen once. The sample was PBMCs, taken roughly 120 days after intestinal transplantation. This clonotype was sampled from a human patient who received an intestinal transplant, so some T cells may come from the graft donor. The V and J genes are TRBV21-1 and TRBJ2-1; no check of the table's D call, TRBD1, against the DNA was made. TRBV21-1 is designated a pseudogene. The CDR3 here is CASSKGQGRWNEQFF. CDR3 in DNA: TGTGCCAGCAGCAAGGGACAGGGAAGGTGGAATGAGCAGTTCTTC.